Sequencing of this T cell receptor beta chain was carried out in a study of shared clonotypes between healthy human individuals. Overall study findings and caveats: Non-shared clonotypes were found to have lower generation probabilities than the clonotypes that were shared by all four of the sorted-subset donors.

Caucasian adults living in Nashville, Tennessee, provided all samples. Measured with immunoSEQ multiplex PCR; TCRdb has only the in-frame clones, and not every one. The table lists about 2.4 million clones, approximately 93% of them singletons. Notes on this clone: Antigen specificity is unknown.

The CDR3 totals 15 residues. Deletions cut 2 bases from V and 1 base from J, with 8 bases between. CDR1 is MDHEN and CDR2 is SYDVKM in the germline V gene. The receptor was derived from a man younger than 35 in good health. Some clones in this sample may be carry-over from other donors' samples. The sequencing sample was made of naive CD4+ T cells from PBMCs. The subset is: CD45RA+ positively selected. This chain connects TRBV28 to TRBJ2-2, with D perhaps TRBD2 (6 bases). CDR3 sequence reads: CASSLMRGNTGELFF. CDR3 bases: TGTGCCAGCAGTTTAATGCGGGGGAACACCGGGGAGCTGTTTTTT.